A single sample is the source of the 30 T cell receptor beta chains below, sequenced in a study of blood T cell repertoires in COVID-19. Libraries were prepared by immunoSEQ multiplex PCR; TCRdb keeps only in-frame clonotypes and omits some of them. The sample shows 250,000 or so clones, around 90% of them seen only once. Sequencing was carried out using peripheral blood. Source of these receptors: a woman aged 55-69 years with COVID-19, enrolled during active disease.

This chain connects TRBV7-2 to TRBJ1-2, with 9 positions matching TRBD1. The CDR3 length is 13 residues. Germline lookup yields CDR1 SGHTA and CDR2 FQGNSA. V trimming: 5 bases; J trimming: 7 bases; junction bases outside the gene matches: 5. CDR3 DNA sequence: TGTGCCAGCAGCCAGGACAGGGGTCGTGGCTACACCTTC. The encoded protein is CASSQDRGRGYTF. Together with reference TRBV7-2 and TRBJ1-2, the CDR3 gives the full variable domain: GAGVSQSPSNKVTEKGKDVELRCDPISGHTALYWYRQSLGQGLEFLIYFQGNSAPDKSGLPSDRFSAERTGGSVSTLTIQRTQQEDSAVYLCASSQDRGRGYTFGSGTRLTVV.

V and J are TRBV6-1 and TRBJ1-2, with 9 nucleotides matching TRBD1. V shed 3 bases, J shed 5 bases, and the junction held 7 bases outside the gene matches. The CDR3 extends over 15 amino acids. Germline assignment: CDR1 MNHNS and CDR2 SASEGT. The CDR3 sequence is CASSEPGQGSYGYTF. DNA for the CDR3: TGTGCCAGCAGTGAGCCGGGACAGGGATCGTATGGCTACACCTTC.

V is TRBV5-1 and J is TRBJ1-3, with a weak D call TRBD1 (6 bases). The CDR3 spans 15 residues. Trimming removed 3 bases at V and 2 bases at J, with 12 bases between. Germline V gene data show CDR1 as SGHRS and CDR2 as YFSETQ. Written as DNA, the CDR3 is TGCGCCAGCAGCTCACAGGGATCCGCTGGAAACACCATATATTTT. This sequence encodes CASSSQGSAGNTIYF. The complete variable domain, with remaining parts taken from reference TRBV5-1 and TRBJ1-3, reads KAGVTQTPRYLIKTRGQQVTLSCSPISGHRSVSWYQQTPGQGLQFLFEYFSETQRNKGNFPGRFSGRQFSNSRSEMNVSTLELGDSALYLCASSSQGSAGNTIYFGEGSWLTVV.

The rearrangement joins TRBV7-3 to TRBJ2-3, with 9 bases fitting TRBD2. Unmatched junction bases numbered 8, after V lost 2 bases and J lost 5 bases. Germline V gene data show CDR1 as SGHTA and CDR2 as FQGTGA. CDR3 size: 16 residues. The CDR3 region has the DNA TGTGCCAGCAGCTTATCCTTAGCGGGGGTGCGAGATACGCAGTATTTT. Its protein product is CASSLSLAGVRDTQYF. The full variable domain, in which reference TRBV7-3 and TRBJ2-3 provide the parts outside the CDR3, is GAGVSQTPSNKVTEKGKYVELRCDPISGHTALYWYRQSLGQGPEFLIYFQGTGAADDSGLPNDRFFAVRPEGSVSTLKIQRTERGDSAVYLCASSLSLAGVRDTQYFGPGTRLTVL.

The chain joins TRBV19 to TRBJ2-5; maybe TRBD2 (5 bases). There are 11 residues in the CDR3. V was cut by 7 bases and J by 5 bases, with 8 bases left in between. Germline lookup yields CDR1 LNHDA and CDR2 SQIVND (reference sequence). CDR3 protein: CASKGGETQYF. The CDR3 DNA is TGTGCCAGTAAAGGCGGGGAGACCCAGTACTTC.

The gene calls are TRBV9 and TRBJ2-7; 8 nucleotides match TRBD2. The CDR3 consists of 14 residues. Unmatched junction bases numbered 5, after V lost 0 bases and J lost 6 bases. The germline V gene has CDR1 SGDLS and CDR2 YYNGEE. CDR3 bases: TGTGCCAGCAGCGTAGAGGTCGGGGGGGGCGAGCAGTACTTC. Translating gives CASSVEVGGGEQYF.

This clone was detected a few times. The genes are TRBV27 and TRBJ1-5, with D possibly TRBD1 on 5 matching bases. Germline V gene data show CDR1 as MNHEY and CDR2 as SMNVEV (reference sequence). The CDR3 consists of 14 residues. The V end was cut by 2 bases, the J end by 5 bases, with 10 bases between. CDR3: CASSLARADQPQHF. The CDR3 DNA is TGTGCCAGCAGTTTAGCCAGGGCGGATCAGCCCCAGCATTTT.

This sequence joins TRBV6-5 and TRBJ1-5; D perhaps matches TRBD1 (6 bases). Germline CDR1 reads MNHEY; CDR2 reads SVGAGI. The CDR3 totals 15 residues. Trimming took 6 bases from V and 4 from J, leaving 16 bases between them. This chain's CDR3 is CASRTAGVGNQPQHF. CDR3 sequence (DNA): TGTGCCAGCAGAACCGCAGGGGTTGGGAATCAGCCCCAGCATTTT.

This chain links TRBV21-1 with TRBJ1-2. TRBV21-1 is labeled a pseudogene. The CDR3 is made up of 13 amino acids. The CDR3, as DNA: TGTGCCTACGGGGGGGCCAGGATGAGTGGCTACACCTTC. It is translated as CAYGGARMSGYTF.

CDR3 nucleotides: TGCGCCAGCAGCCCGGAAGGGGATCAGCCCCAGCATTTT. It encodes CASSPEGDQPQHF. The genes are TRBV5-1 and TRBJ1-5; the D gene is possibly TRBD1 (5 bases). The CDR3 is 13 residues long. Germline V gene data show CDR1 as SGHRS and CDR2 as YFSETQ. V dropped 4 bases and J dropped 5 bases, with 10 bases sitting between them.

The genes are TRBV7-9 and TRBJ2-1; 14 nucleotides agree with TRBD2. Germline-derived CDR1 and CDR2 are SEHNR and FQNEAQ (reference sequence). The CDR3 totals 13 residues. The V segment lost 5 bases and the J segment 10 bases; nucleotides outside the gene matches: 1. The CDR3 nucleotides read TGTGCCAGCAGCCGGACTAGCGGGGGGGAGCAGTTCTTC. Its translation is CASSRTSGGEQFF.

The chain combines TRBV9 with TRBJ2-5; D may be TRBD1 (6 bases). V lost 1 base, J lost 4 bases, and 14 bases lay in between. CDR1 and CDR2 (germline): SGDLS, YYNGEE. The CDR3 is made up of 15 amino acids. For the CDR3, the DNA is TGTGCCAGCAGCGTATCAGGGGTGGCCCCAGAGACCCAGTACTTC. Its protein is CASSVSGVAPETQYF.

The sample holds one count of this clone. The chain combines TRBV4-3 with TRBJ2-1; 9 bases match TRBD2. The CDR3 covers 15 residues. Germline CDR1 reads LGHNA; CDR2 reads YSLEER. J was trimmed by 7 bases and V by 2 bases; bases with no gene match: 6. In DNA form, the CDR3 reads TGCGCCAGCAGCCAATCGGGGACTAGCAGGAATGAGCAGTTCTTC. Amino acids: CASSQSGTSRNEQFF.

The CDR3 DNA follows: TGTGCCAGCAGCCATGACGGGAATTCACCCCTCCACTTT. Protein sequence: CASSHDGNSPLHF. The rearrangement uses TRBV14 and TRBJ1-6; D gene unclear. Germline values: CDR1 SGHDN, CDR2 FVKESK. The V gene lost 3 bases and the J gene lost 7 bases, with 7 bases spanning the gap. The CDR3 is 13 amino acids.

J is TRBJ2-1 and V is TRBV15, with TRBD1 matching 10 bases. In germline, CDR1 is LNHNV, CDR2 YYDKDF (reference sequence). The V gene end was trimmed by 0 bases and the J gene end by 8 bases; junction bases not matched to a gene: 7. There are 16 residues in the CDR3. DNA for the CDR3: TGTGCCACCAGCAGAGAAGGGACAGGGGATTTGGATGAGCAGTTCTTC. This gives the protein CATSREGTGDLDEQFF.

This chain uses TRBV5-4 with TRBJ1-3; D is undetermined. The CDR3 runs to 13 residues. V lost 2 bases, J lost 9 bases, and 12 bases lay in between. Per the germline V gene, CDR1 is SGHNT and CDR2 is YYREEE (reference sequence). CDR3 bases: TGTGCCAGCAGCTTTTTCCCCGCGGGCACCATATATTTT. Amino acids: CASSFFPAGTIYF.

The rearrangement uses TRBV11-3 and TRBJ1-1; D unresolved. With 2 bases removed from V and 2 bases from J, the gap between germline ends came to 6 bases. This CDR3 has 13 amino acids. Germline CDR1 and CDR2: SGHNT and YENEEA. Written as DNA, the CDR3 is TGTGCCAGCAGCTTAATGGCAAACACTGAAGCTTTCTTT. This translates into CASSLMANTEAFF.

This clone was seen just once. The chain recombines TRBV3-1 (or the pseudogene TRBV3-2) with TRBJ1-1, with D uncertain. Trimming shortened V by 0 bases and J by 0 bases, and 11 bases separated the two germline ends. Looked up from germline, CDR1 is LGHDT and CDR2 is YNNKEL (reference sequence). The CDR3 runs 16 residues. The CDR3: CASSQDGRRLNTEAFF. The CDR3 nucleotides read TGTGCCAGCAGCCAAGATGGGCGCAGGTTGAACACTGAAGCTTTCTTT.

This chain connects TRBV4-2 to TRBJ1-2; the D gene is possibly TRBD1 (5 bases). The CDR3 extends over 15 amino acids. Trimming took 1 base from V and 3 from J, leaving 12 bases between them. Per germline, CDR1 LGHNA and CDR2 YNFKEQ. The CDR3 is CASSQANGRDYGYTF. The CDR3 DNA sequence: TGTGCCAGCAGCCAAGCTAACGGCAGGGACTATGGCTACACCTTC.

The rearrangement uses TRBV6-5 and TRBJ2-1; 8 bases agree with TRBD2. Germline trimming cut 6 bases from V and 6 bases from J; bases unmatched to any gene: 10. From germline, CDR1 is MNHEY and CDR2 SVGAGI. There are 15 residues in the CDR3. The CDR3 DNA reads as TGTGCCAGCAGAAGGGCGGGGGGACCTCTCAATGAGCAGTTCTTC. It yields the protein CASRRAGGPLNEQFF.

The V gene is TRBV5-5, the J gene TRBJ1-5, with unresolved D. Germline CDR1 reads SGHKS; CDR2 reads YYEKEE (reference sequence). Deletions cut 4 bases from V and 0 bases from J, with 17 bases between. This CDR3 spans 17 amino acids. The CDR3 loop is CASSLFPSENSNQPQHF. For the CDR3, the DNA is TGTGCCAGCAGCCTGTTCCCGTCGGAGAATAGCAATCAGCCCCAGCATTTT.

CDR3 sequence (DNA): TGTGCCAGTAGTAGGGGACTGGCTACGTTCATGAACACTGAAGCTTTCTTT. Translated: CASSRGLATFMNTEAFF. The V gene is TRBV19, the J gene TRBJ1-1; D possibly corresponds to TRBD1 (5 bases). CDR1 is LNHDA and CDR2 is SQIVND in the germline V gene (reference sequence). The length of the CDR3 is 17 residues. V was trimmed by 4 bases and J by 0 bases, leaving 18 bases between them.

With respect to this clone: Other DNA sequences within the sample encode an identical CDR3. The V gene is TRBV19, the J gene TRBJ1-5; perhaps TRBD1 as D (5 bases). The CDR3 has 14 residues. Germline CDR1 is LNHDA and CDR2 is SQIVND (reference sequence). Deletions cut 3 bases from V and 2 bases from J, with 8 bases between. CDR3 nucleotide sequence: TGTGCCAGTAGTATCCAACAGGGCAATCAGCCCCAGCATTTT. Translation: CASSIQQGNQPQHF.

V and J are TRBV9 and TRBJ2-2; 10 bases map to TRBD1. Germline V gives CDR1 SGDLS, CDR2 YYNGEE. The CDR3 is made up of 19 amino acids. V lost 4 bases, J lost 0 bases, and 12 bases stayed unmatched. The CDR3 coding sequence is TGTGCCAGCAGCTCCGTCGGGACAGGGGTAACTACGAACACCGGGGAGCTGTTTTTT. This gives the protein CASSSVGTGVTTNTGELFF.

The chain is built from TRBV2 and TRBJ1-4; unclear D gene. Germline V CDR1 and CDR2: SNHLY, FYNNEI. CDR3 length equals 15 residues. Trimming took 7 bases from V and 0 from J, leaving 12 bases between them. The CDR3 coding sequence is TGTGCCAGCAACCTCCGCGCCGCAACTAATGAAAAACTGTTTTTT. Translating gives CASNLRAATNEKLFF.

This rearrangement joins TRBV7-9 to TRBJ1-4; TRBD1 matches 9 bases. The CDR3 spans 15 residues. J was trimmed by 8 bases and V by 5 bases; bases with no gene match: 9. Germline V gene data show CDR1 as SEHNR and CDR2 as FQNEAQ (reference sequence). CDR3 loop: CASSIRTGESEKLFF. The DNA for the CDR3 is TGTGCCAGCAGCATACGGACAGGGGAAAGCGAAAAACTGTTTTTT.

The genes are TRBV12-3 or TRBV12-4 and TRBJ2-3, with 8 bases matching TRBD1. The CDR3 sequence is 12 residues long. V shed 6 bases and J 6 bases; nucleotides not matched to a gene: 2. CDR3: CASRNRGDTQYF. CDR3 coding DNA: TGTGCCAGCAGAAACAGGGGGGATACGCAGTATTTT.

This clone was observed a few times. The chain employs TRBV6-6 and TRBJ2-7; 14 bases agree with TRBD2. The CDR3 length is 17 residues. Germline V lookup: CDR1 MNHNY, CDR2 SVGAGI (reference sequence). Trimming at V came to 5 bases and at J to 3 bases, leaving 9 bases not matched to a gene. CDR3 coding DNA: TGTGCCAGCAGTCCGCGGACTAGCGGGGGGACGTACTACGAGCAGTACTTC. It yields the protein CASSPRTSGGTYYEQYF.

The gene calls are TRBV7-8 and TRBJ1-2; a weak D match, TRBD1 (6 bases). The CDR3 is made up of 16 amino acids. V was shortened by 3 bases and J by 4 bases, with 18 bases between the two germline ends. Per the germline V gene, CDR1 is SGHVS and CDR2 is FQNEAQ. CDR3 residues: CASSLVLQGSPYGYTF. For the CDR3, the DNA is TGTGCCAGCAGCTTGGTTTTACAGGGTTCCCCCTATGGCTACACCTTC.

This clone occurred once. V usage is TRBV4-2 and J usage is TRBJ2-1; 8 bases are a match to TRBD2. This CDR3 is 16 amino acids long. Germline V gene sequence: CDR1 LGHNA, CDR2 YNFKEQ. With V trimmed by 2 bases and J by 4 bases, 7 bases remained unmatched. CDR3 bases: TGTGCCAGCAGCCAATCGGGGGGGCCTATTTACAATGAGCAGTTCTTC. Amino acids: CASSQSGGPIYNEQFF.